One and the same sample provided the 7 T cell receptor beta chains below, sequenced in a study of T cell responses to AZD1222 COVID-19 vaccine. Sequenced by immunoSEQ multiplex PCR; TCRdb stores in-frame clones only, minus some. The table records 120,000 or so clones, 92% of them present only once. This material consisted of peripheral blood, taken on day 0 of AZD1222 vaccination. Source of these receptors: an adult in good health.

The count of this clone is one. This chain links TRBV12-3 or TRBV12-4 with TRBJ1-1; weak D call: TRBD1 (6 bases). Trimming took off 3 bases at V and 7 bases at J, with 12 bases between the two ends. This CDR3 has 13 amino acids. In DNA, the CDR3 is TGTGCCAGCAGTTTCAGCAGGGGCCATGAAGCTTTCTTT. Protein sequence: CASSFSRGHEAFF.

The V and J genes are TRBV24-1 and TRBJ2-7, with 7 bases fitting TRBD1. This CDR3 is 13 amino acids long. Germline V gene data show CDR1 as KGHDR and CDR2 as SFDVKD. V dropped 2 bases and J dropped 10; count of bases not matched to a gene: 7. The CDR3 here is CATSDSLDRRQYF. CDR3 DNA: TGTGCCACCAGTGATTCTTTGGACAGGAGACAGTACTTC.

The chain couples TRBV7-8 to TRBJ1-2, with a tentative D call TRBD1 (6 bases). Trimming removed 4 bases from V and 4 bases from J, with 22 bases in between. The germline gives CDR1 SGHVS, CDR2 FQNEAQ. This CDR3 spans 17 amino acids. The CDR3 region is CASSSPGTSSGRYGYTF. The CDR3 bases are TGTGCCAGCAGCTCACCCGGGACATCAAGCGGGCGCTATGGCTACACCTTC.

V usage is TRBV5-4 and J usage is TRBJ2-2; the D is unclear. The CDR3 contains 15 residues. V was clipped by 0 bases and J by 4 bases, with 10 bases between them. Germline-derived CDR1 and CDR2 are SGHNT and YYREEE (reference sequence). This CDR3 reads CASSLAAGTTGELFF. The DNA for the CDR3 is TGTGCCAGCAGCTTGGCGGCAGGAACCACCGGGGAGCTGTTTTTT.

The J gene is TRBJ2-1, the V gene TRBV28, with 14 positions matching TRBD2. This CDR3 has 15 amino acids. Germline lookup yields CDR1 MDHEN and CDR2 SYDVKM. V shed 5 bases, J shed 9 bases, and the junction held 6 bases outside the gene matches. The CDR3 bases are TGTGCCAGCAGTCCCGGACTAGCGGGAGGATCTGAGCAGTTCTTC. The encoded protein is CASSPGLAGGSEQFF.

This clone was seen only a few times. CDR3 sequence reads: CASSPGRDFYNEQFF. The CDR3 coding sequence is TGTGCCAGCTCACCGGGACGAGACTTTTACAATGAGCAGTTCTTC. This chain links TRBV18 with TRBJ2-1, with D perhaps matching TRBD1 or TRBD2 (5 bases each). The V end was cut by 3 bases, the J end by 4 bases, with 13 bases between. The CDR3 runs 15 residues. Germline loops: CDR1 KGHSH, CDR2 LQKENI.

The gene calls are TRBV5-1 and TRBJ2-2, with D perhaps given as TRBD1 or TRBD2 (5 bases each). This CDR3 is built from 15 residues. Germline V gives CDR1 SGHRS, CDR2 YFSETQ. Trimming removed 4 bases at V and 4 bases at J, with 14 bases between. The CDR3 loop reads CASSTARGRTGELFF. DNA for the CDR3: TGCGCCAGCAGCACCGCCCGGGGCCGCACCGGGGAGCTGTTTTTT.